The clone carrying this T cell receptor (beta chain) was picked up one time. No antigen is known for it. A read error may account for a junction end that differs from germline. RNA fractions of 10%, 30% or 50% and about 19,000 to 1,100,000 sorted cells were the source of naive CD8 libraries. The data originate from a study of molecular identifiers for immune sequencing clone quantification. General study results and limits: In cases of identical TCR molecules sharing a barcode, highly expanded clone sizes could be underestimated. Clones above 20 RNA copies contained over 98% of effector molecules but under 1% of naive ones.

Per germline, CDR1 MNHEY and CDR2 SVGEGT. The CDR3 totals 13 residues. Library preparation followed earlier protocols using designated TCR primers. MiXCR was run by TCRdb on the PCR reads, yielding one entry per CDR3 protein. The sample comprises about half a million distinct CDR3 sequences, about a fifth of which are singletons, and about 0.8% rests with the top ten. The chain uses TRBV6-2 or TRBV6-3 and TRBJ1-5, with D hard to call. This receptor was obtained from a human donor in good health. Some libraries in this study had Jurkat cell RNA spiked in. The source material was naive CD8+ T cells from blood, with Jurkat cell RNA spiked in. The subset here: FACS-sorted CD8+CD4-CCR7+CD45RA+ naive T cells. For the CDR3, the DNA is TGTGCCAGCAGTTATTATAGCAATCGGCCCCAGCATTTT. It yields the protein CASSYYSNRPQHF.